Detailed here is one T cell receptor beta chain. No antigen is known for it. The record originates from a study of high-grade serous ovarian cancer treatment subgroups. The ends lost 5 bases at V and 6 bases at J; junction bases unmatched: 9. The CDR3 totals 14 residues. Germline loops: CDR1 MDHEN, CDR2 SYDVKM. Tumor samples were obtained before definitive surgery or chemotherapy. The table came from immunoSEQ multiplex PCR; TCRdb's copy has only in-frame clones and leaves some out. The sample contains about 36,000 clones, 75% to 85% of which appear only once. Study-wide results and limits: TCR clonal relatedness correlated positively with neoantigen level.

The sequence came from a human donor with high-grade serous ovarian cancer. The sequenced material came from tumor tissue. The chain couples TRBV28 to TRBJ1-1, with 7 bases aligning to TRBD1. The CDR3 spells CASSDLRGGAEAFF. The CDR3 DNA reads TGTGCCAGCAGTGATCTCAGGGGGGGGGCTGAAGCTTTCTTT.